The clone carrying this T cell receptor (beta chain) was detected a few times. Its antigen remains unidentified. These data are taken from a study of PD-1 blockade in classical Hodgkin lymphoma. This table comes from immunoSEQ multiplex PCR, and its TCRdb copy is limited to in-frame clones, with some not included. The sample consists of 4,500 to 5,500 clones, over 70% of them appearing once. Each patient's relapse followed autologous stem cell transplantation, and brentuximab vedotin exposure varied. Applied to thawed PBMCs, magnetic negative selection was the method used to isolate CD8+ T cells. Overall study findings and caveats: A reduction in baseline TCR diversity was reportedly seen in newly diagnosed patients relative to healthy donors. Those starting nivolumab under 1 year post-ASCT were excluded. It was CD4+ TCR diversity, not CD8+, that rose significantly by C4D1.

Germline V gene data show CDR1 as MGHRA and CDR2 as YSYEKL. This CDR3 is built from 13 residues. The V end was cut by 0 bases, the J end by 8 bases, with 5 bases between. The chain couples TRBV4-1 to TRBJ1-6, with no clear D. Sequenced here: CD8+ T cells from blood, sampled at baseline. The clonotype originates from a human donor with classical Hodgkin lymphoma. CDR3 coding DNA: TGCGCCAGCAGCCAAGATGGGGATTCACCCCTCCACTTT. Protein: CASSQDGDSPLHF.